The present TCR beta chain was sequenced within a study of Graves' ophthalmopathy and Graves' hyperthyroidism. This clonotype was counted between two and nine times. There are 14 residues in the CDR3. Trimming cost V 5 bases and J 5 bases, with 18 bases left between them. CDR1 is DFQATT and CDR2 is SNEGSKA in the germline V gene (reference sequence). The TCR beta CDR3 regions underwent amplification from RNA transcripts. RT-PCR in the first round used HTBI primers; a second-round multiplex PCR followed. TCRdb processed the multiplex PCR reads anew with MiXCR; each CDR3 protein has one entry. The sample includes around 1.1 million distinct CDR3 sequences, approximately 35% of them seen just once. Researchers turned away patients with other autoimmune diseases, uncontrolled infections, pregnancy or lactation.

The chain links TRBV20-1 to TRBJ1-1; no clear D gene. This clonotype originated in an adult man with Graves' hyperthyroidism. The sequencing sample was made of peripheral blood or thyroid tissue (not recorded which). The CDR3 DNA reads as TGCAGTGCTCCGAACCCCCGAGGTAATACTGAAGCTTTCTTT. This encodes CSAPNPRGNTEAFF.